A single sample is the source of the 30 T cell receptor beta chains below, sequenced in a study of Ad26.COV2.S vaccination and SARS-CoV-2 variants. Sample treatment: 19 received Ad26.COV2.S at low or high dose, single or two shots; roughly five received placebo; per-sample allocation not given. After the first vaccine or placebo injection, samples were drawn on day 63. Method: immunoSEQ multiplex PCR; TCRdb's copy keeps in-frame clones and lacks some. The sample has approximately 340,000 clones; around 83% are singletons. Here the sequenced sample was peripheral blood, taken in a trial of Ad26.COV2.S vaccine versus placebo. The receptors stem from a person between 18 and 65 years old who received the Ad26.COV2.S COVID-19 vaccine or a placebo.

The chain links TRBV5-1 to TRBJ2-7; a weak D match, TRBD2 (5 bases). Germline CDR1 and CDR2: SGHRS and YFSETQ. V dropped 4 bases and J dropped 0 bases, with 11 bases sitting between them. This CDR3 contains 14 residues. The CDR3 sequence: CASSPDGNSYEQYF. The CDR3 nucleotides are TGCGCCAGCAGCCCGGACGGGAACTCCTACGAGCAGTACTTC.

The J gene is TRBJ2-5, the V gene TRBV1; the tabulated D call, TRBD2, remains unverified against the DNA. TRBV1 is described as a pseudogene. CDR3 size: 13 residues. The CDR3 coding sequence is TGCACCAGCGGACTAGCGGGGGGAGAGACCCAGTACTTC. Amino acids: CTSGLAGGETQYF.

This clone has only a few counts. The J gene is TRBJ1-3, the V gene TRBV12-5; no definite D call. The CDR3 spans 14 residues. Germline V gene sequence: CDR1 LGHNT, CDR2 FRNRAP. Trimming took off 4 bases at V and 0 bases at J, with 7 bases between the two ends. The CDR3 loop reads CASGSGSSGNTIYF. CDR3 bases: TGTGCTAGTGGTTCGGGGTCCTCTGGAAACACCATATATTTT.

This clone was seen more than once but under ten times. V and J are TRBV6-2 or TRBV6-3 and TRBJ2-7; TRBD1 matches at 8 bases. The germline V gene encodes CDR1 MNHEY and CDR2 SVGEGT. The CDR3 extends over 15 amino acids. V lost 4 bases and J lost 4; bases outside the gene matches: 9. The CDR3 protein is CASSFHPTGDYEQYF. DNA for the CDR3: TGTGCCAGCAGTTTCCACCCGACAGGGGATTACGAGCAGTACTTC.

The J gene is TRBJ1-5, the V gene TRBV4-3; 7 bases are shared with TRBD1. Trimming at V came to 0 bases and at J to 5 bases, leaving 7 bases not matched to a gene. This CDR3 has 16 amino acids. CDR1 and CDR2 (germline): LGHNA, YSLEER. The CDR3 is CASSQDSWQGDQPQHF. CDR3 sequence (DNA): TGCGCCAGCAGCCAAGATTCCTGGCAGGGGGATCAGCCCCAGCATTTT.

DNA of the CDR3: TGTGCCAGCAGCCTTTGGACTAGCGGGAGTTCCAACGAGCAGTACTTC. It codes for CASSLWTSGSSNEQYF. V and J are TRBV11-2 and TRBJ2-7, with 13 bases that match TRBD2. Germline CDR1 is SGHAT and CDR2 is FQNNGV. This CDR3 contains 16 residues. Trimming at V came to 5 bases and at J to 5 bases, leaving 9 bases not matched to a gene.

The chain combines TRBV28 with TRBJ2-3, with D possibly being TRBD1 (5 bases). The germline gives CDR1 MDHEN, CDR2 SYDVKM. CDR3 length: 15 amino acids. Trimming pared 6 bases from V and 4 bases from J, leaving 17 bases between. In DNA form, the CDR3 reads TGTGCCAGCAGCTCGGCAGGGTTACGGGCAGATACGCAGTATTTT. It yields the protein CASSSAGLRADTQYF.

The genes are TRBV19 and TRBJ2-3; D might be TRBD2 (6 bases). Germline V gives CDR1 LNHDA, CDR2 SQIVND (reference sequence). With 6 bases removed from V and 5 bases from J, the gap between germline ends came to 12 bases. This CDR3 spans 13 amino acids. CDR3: CASRDWRGDTQYF. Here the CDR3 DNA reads TGTGCCAGTAGGGATTGGAGGGGAGATACGCAGTATTTT.

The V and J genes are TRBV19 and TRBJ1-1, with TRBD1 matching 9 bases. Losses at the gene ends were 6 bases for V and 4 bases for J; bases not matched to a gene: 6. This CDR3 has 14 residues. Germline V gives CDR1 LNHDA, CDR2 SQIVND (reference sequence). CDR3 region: CASRRDRESTEAFF. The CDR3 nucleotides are TGTGCCAGTAGGAGGGACAGGGAGTCCACTGAAGCTTTCTTT.

This CDR3 is CAWSQGAGTDTQYF. In DNA form, the CDR3 reads TGTGCCTGGAGTCAAGGGGCAGGCACAGATACGCAGTATTTT. V and J are TRBV30 and TRBJ2-3; tentatively, D is TRBD1 (5 bases). In germline, CDR1 is GTSNPN, CDR2 SVGIG (reference sequence). The CDR3 has 14 amino acids. V shed 2 bases and J shed 1 base, with 10 bases lying between them.

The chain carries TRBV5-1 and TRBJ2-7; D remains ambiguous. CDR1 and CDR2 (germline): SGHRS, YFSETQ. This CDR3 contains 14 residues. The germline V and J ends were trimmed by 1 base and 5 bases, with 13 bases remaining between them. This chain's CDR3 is CASSLQATLDEQYF. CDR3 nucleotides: TGCGCCAGCAGCTTGCAGGCAACCCTTGACGAGCAGTACTTC.

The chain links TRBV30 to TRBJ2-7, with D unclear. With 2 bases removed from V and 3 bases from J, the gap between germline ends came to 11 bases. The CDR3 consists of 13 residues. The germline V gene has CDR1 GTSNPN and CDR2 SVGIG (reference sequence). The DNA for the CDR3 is TGTGCCTGGAGTATGGGTAGTCACTACGAGCAGTACTTC. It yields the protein CAWSMGSHYEQYF.

This chain's CDR3 is CASWGQVIDEQFF. In nucleotides, the CDR3 is TGTGCCAGCTGGGGACAGGTAATCGATGAGCAGTTCTTC. This chain uses TRBV12-3 or TRBV12-4 with TRBJ2-1, with 8 bases aligning to TRBD1. Losses at the gene ends were 8 bases for V and 8 bases for J; bases not matched to a gene: 8. The CDR3 runs to 13 residues.

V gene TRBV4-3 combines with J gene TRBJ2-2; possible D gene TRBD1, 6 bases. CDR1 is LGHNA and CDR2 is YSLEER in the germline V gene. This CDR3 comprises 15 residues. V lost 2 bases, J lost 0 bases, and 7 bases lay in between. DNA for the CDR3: TGCGCCAGCAGCCAAAGGGACACGAACACCGGGGAGCTGTTTTTT. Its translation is CASSQRDTNTGELFF.

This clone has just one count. In DNA, the CDR3 is TGTGCCAGCAGCTCGACAGTCTCTGGAAACACCATATATTTT. Translating gives CASSSTVSGNTIYF. The chain uses TRBV11-2 and TRBJ1-3; D perhaps matches TRBD1 (5 bases). Germline V gene data show CDR1 as SGHAT and CDR2 as FQNNGV. There are 14 residues in the CDR3. Trimming removed 4 bases from V and 0 bases from J, with 7 bases in between.

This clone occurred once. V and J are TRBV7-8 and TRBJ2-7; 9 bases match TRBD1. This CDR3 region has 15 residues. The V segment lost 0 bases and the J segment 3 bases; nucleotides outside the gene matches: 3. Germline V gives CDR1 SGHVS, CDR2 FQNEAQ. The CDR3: CASSLATTGGYEQYF. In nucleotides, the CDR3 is TGTGCCAGCAGCTTAGCGACGACAGGGGGCTACGAGCAGTACTTC.

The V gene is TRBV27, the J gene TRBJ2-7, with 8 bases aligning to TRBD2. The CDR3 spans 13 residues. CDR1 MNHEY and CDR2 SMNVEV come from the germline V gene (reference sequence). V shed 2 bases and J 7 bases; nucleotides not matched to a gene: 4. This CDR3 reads CASSLAGGWEQYF. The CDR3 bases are TGTGCCAGCAGTTTAGCGGGGGGCTGGGAGCAGTACTTC.

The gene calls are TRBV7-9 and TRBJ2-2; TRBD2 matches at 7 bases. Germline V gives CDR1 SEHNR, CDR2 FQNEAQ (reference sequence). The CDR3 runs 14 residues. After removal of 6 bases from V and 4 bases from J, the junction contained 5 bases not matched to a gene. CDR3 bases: TGTGCCAGCAGACCGGGACTACCCACCGGGGAGCTGTTTTTT. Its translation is CASRPGLPTGELFF.

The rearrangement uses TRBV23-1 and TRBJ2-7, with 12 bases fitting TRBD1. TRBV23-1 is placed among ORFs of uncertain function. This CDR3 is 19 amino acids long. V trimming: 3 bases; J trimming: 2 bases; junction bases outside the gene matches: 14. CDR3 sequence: CASSHPHLGGTGGPYEQYF. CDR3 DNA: TGCGCCAGCAGTCACCCTCACTTAGGGGGGACAGGGGGCCCCTACGAGCAGTACTTC.

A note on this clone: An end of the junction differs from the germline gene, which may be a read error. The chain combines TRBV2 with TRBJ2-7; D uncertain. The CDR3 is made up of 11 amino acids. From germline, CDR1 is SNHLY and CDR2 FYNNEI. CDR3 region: CASTSGGFRTF. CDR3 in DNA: TGTGCCAGCACGTCGGGCGGTTTTCGAACCTTC.

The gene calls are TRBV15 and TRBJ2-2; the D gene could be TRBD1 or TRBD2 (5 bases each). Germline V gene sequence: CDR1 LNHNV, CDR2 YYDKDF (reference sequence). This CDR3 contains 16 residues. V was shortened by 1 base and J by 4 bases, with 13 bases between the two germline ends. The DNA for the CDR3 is TGTGCCACCAGCAGAGCCTCGGTGGGGACCACCGGGGAGCTGTTTTTT. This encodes CATSRASVGTTGELFF.

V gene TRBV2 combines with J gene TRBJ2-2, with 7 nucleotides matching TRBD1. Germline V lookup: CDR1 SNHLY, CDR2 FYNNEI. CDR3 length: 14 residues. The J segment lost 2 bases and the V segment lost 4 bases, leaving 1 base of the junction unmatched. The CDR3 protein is CASSGDRNTGELFF. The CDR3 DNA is TGTGCCAGCAGTGGGGACAGAAACACCGGGGAGCTGTTTTTT.

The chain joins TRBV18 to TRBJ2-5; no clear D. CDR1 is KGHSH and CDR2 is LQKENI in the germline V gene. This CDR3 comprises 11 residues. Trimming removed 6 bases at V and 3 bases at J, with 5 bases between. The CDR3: CASSREETQYF. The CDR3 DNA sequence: TGTGCCAGCTCGCGTGAAGAGACCCAGTACTTC.

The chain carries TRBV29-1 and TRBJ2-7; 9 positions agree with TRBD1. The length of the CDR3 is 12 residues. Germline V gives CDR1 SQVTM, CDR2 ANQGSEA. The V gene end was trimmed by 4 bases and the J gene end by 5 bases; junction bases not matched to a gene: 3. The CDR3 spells CSVGTGDHEQYF. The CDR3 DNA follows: TGCAGCGTTGGGACAGGGGATCACGAGCAGTACTTC.

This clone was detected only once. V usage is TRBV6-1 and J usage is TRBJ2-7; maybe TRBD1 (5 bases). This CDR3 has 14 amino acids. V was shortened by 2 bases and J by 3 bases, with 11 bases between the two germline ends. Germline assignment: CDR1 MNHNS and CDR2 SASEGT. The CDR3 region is CASSERAGNYEQYF. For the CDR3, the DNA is TGTGCCAGCAGTGAAAGGGCAGGGAACTACGAGCAGTACTTC.

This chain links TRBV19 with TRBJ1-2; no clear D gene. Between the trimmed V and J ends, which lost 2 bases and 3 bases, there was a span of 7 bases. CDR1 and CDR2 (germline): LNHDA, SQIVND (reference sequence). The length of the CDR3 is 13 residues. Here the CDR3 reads CASSITEDYGYTF. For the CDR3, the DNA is TGTGCCAGTAGTATAACTGAAGACTATGGCTACACCTTC.

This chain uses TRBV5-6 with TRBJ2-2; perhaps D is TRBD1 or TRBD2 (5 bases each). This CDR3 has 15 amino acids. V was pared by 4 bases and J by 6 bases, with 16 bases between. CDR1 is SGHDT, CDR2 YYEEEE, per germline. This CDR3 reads CASSPLGVGSGELFF. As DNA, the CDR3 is TGTGCCAGCAGCCCTCTGGGGGTTGGGTCCGGGGAGCTGTTTTTT.

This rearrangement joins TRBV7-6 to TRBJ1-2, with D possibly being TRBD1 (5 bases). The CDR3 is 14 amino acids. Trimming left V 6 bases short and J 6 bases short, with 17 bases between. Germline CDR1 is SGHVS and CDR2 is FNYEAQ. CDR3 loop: CASSPDGAFDGYTF. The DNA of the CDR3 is TGTGCCAGCAGTCCAGACGGGGCTTTCGATGGCTACACCTTC.

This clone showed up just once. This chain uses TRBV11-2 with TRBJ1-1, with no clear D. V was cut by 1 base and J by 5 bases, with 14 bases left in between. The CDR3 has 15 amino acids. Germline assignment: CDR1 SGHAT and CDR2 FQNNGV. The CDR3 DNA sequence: TGTGCCAGCAGCTTAGGTCTCGGCGTGAGGACTGAAGCTTTCTTT. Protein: CASSLGLGVRTEAFF.

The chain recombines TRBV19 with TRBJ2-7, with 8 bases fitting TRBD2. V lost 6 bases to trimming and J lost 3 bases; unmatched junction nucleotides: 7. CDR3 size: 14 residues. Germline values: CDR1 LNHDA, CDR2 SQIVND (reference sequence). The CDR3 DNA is TGTGCCAGTAGGGAGACCGGGACTAGCTACGAGCAGTACTTC. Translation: CASRETGTSYEQYF. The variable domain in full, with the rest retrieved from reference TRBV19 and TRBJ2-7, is DGGITQSPKYLFRKEGQNVTLSCEQNLNHDAMYWYRQDPGQGLRLIYYSQIVNDFQKGDIAEGYSVSREKKESFPLTVTSAQKNPTAFYLCASRETGTSYEQYFGPGTRLTVT.